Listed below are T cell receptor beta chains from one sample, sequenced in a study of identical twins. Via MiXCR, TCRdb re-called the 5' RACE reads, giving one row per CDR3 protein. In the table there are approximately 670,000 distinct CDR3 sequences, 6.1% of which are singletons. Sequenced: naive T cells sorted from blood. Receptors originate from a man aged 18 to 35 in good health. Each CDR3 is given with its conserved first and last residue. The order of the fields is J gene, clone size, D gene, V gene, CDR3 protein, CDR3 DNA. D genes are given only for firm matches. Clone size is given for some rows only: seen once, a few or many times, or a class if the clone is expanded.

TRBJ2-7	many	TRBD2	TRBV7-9	CASDPSGSSYEQYF	TGTGCCAGCGACCCTAGCGGGAGTTCCTACGAGCAGTACTTC
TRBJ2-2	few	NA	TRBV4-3	CASSQEAAGTSGELFF	TGCGCCAGCAGCCAAGAGGCGGCCGGTACTTCCGGGGAGCTGTTTTTT
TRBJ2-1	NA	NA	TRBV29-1	CSVDPVGVSEQFF	TGCAGCGTTGACCCGGTCGGGGTGTCTGAGCAGTTCTTC
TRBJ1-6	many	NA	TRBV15	CATTDNKYSPLHF	TGTGCCACCACGGACAATAAGTACTCACCCCTCCACTTT
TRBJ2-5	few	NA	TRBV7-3	CASSAHVGIAETQYF	TGTGCCAGCAGCGCCCATGTGGGGATAGCAGAGACCCAGTACTTC
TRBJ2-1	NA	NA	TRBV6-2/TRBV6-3	CASSKTRGFGNEQFF	TGTGCCAGCAGCAAGACTAGGGGTTTCGGGAATGAGCAGTTCTTC
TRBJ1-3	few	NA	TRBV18	CASSPLGESPGNTIYF	TGTGCCAGCTCACCACTTGGGGAATCGCCTGGAAACACCATATATTTT
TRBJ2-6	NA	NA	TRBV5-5	CASDPGHSSGANVLTF	TGTGCCAGCGACCCGGGACACAGCTCTGGGGCCAACGTCCTGACTTTC
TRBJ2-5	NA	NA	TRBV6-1	CASRPVQGIETQYF	TGTGCCAGCAGGCCAGTACAGGGTATCGAGACCCAGTACTTC
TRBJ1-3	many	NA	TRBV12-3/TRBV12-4	CASRSRVAGNTIYF	TGTGCCAGCAGGTCCAGGGTCGCCGGAAACACCATATATTTT
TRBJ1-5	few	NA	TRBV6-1	CASSEMRNSNQPQHF	TGTGCCAGCAGTGAAATGAGGAATAGCAATCAGCCCCAGCATTTT
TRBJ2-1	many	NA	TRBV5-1	CASSLEVNNEQFF	TGCGCCAGCAGCTTGGAAGTTAACAATGAGCAGTTCTTC
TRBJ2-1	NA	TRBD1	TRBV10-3	CAITRDRGRSNEQFF	TGTGCCATCACCAGAGACAGGGGGCGATCCAATGAGCAGTTCTTC
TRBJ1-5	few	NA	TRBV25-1	CASREIRRARNQPQHF	TGTGCCAGCAGGGAGATCCGCCGGGCGCGCAATCAGCCCCAGCATTTT
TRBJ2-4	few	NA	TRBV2	CASSIDAEFPQYF	TGTGCCAGCAGTATCGACGCCGAGTTCCCCCAGTACTTC
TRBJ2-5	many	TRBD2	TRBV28	CASSLGDYSAGTQYF	TGTGCCAGCAGTTTAGGGGACTACAGCGCGGGGACCCAGTACTTC
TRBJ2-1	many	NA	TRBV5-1	CASSSGLSLLFYNEQFF	TGCGCCAGCAGCTCCGGCTTATCCCTCCTATTTTACAATGAGCAGTTCTTC
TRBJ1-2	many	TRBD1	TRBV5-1	CASSTGQNYGYTF	TGCGCCAGCAGCACGGGACAGAACTATGGCTACACCTTC
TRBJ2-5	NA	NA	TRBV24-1	CATASSPTETQYF	TGTGCCACCGCCTCGTCCCCAACAGAGACCCAGTACTTC
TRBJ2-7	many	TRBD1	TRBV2	CATTQGTPYEQYF	TGTGCCACCACACAGGGGACACCCTACGAGCAGTACTTC
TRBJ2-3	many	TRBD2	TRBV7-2	CASSLAGGKADTQYF	TGTGCCAGCAGCTTAGCGGGAGGGAAGGCAGATACGCAGTATTTT
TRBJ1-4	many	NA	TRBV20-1	CSARTGFNEKLFF	TGCAGTGCTAGAACAGGGTTTAATGAAAAACTGTTTTTT
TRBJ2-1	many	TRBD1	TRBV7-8	CASSRGQGARYNEQFF	TGTGCCAGCAGCAGGGGACAGGGGGCTCGGTACAATGAGCAGTTCTTC
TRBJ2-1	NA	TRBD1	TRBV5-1	CASFLGTGVFNEQFF	TGCGCCAGCTTCCTAGGGACAGGGGTGTTCAATGAGCAGTTCTTC
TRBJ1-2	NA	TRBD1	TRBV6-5	CASSWGQGGHYGYTF	TGTGCCAGCAGTTGGGGACAGGGGGGACACTATGGCTACACCTTC
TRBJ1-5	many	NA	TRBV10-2	CASPPRGSGQPQHF	TGCGCCAGCCCCCCCAGGGGATCGGGTCAGCCCCAGCATTTT
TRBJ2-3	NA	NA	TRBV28	CASSFDAADTQYF	TGTGCCAGCAGTTTCGATGCCGCAGATACGCAGTATTTT
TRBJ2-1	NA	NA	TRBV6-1	CASGFVGRNEQFF	TGTGCCAGCGGCTTTGTCGGGAGAAATGAGCAGTTCTTC
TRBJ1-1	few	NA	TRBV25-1	CASTTQGTPHRAFF	TGTGCCAGCACCACTCAGGGGACTCCCCATCGGGCTTTCTTT
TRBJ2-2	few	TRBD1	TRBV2	CASSESWDRGDTGELFF	TGTGCCAGCAGTGAATCATGGGACAGGGGTGACACCGGGGAGCTGTTTTTT
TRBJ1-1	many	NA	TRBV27	CASSPLPRDGNTEAFF	TGTGCCAGCAGTCCTCTCCCCCGGGACGGGAACACTGAAGCTTTCTTT
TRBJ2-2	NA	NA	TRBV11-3	CASNRHQGGELFF	TGTGCCAGCAACCGACACCAAGGAGGGGAGCTGTTTTTT
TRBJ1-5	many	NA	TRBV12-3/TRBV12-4	CASSPRTESNQPQHF	TGTGCCAGCAGTCCCCGGACAGAGAGCAATCAGCCCCAGCATTTT
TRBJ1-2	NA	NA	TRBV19	CASSPRGAGYTF	TGTGCCAGTAGTCCTAGGGGGGCTGGCTACACCTTC
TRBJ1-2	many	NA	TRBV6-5	CASTQGGGGYTF	TGTGCCAGCACCCAGGGTGGAGGCGGCTACACCTTC
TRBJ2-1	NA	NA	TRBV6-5	CASSYGAGPYNEQFF	TGTGCCAGCAGTTACGGTGCGGGACCCTACAATGAGCAGTTCTTC
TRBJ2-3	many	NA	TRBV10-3	CAIAAGRTVSTDTQYF	TGTGCCATAGCCGCGGGTCGGACAGTTAGCACAGATACGCAGTATTTT
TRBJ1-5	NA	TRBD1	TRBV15	CATSRGTGADIPPQHF	TGTGCCACCAGCAGAGGGACAGGAGCCGACATCCCGCCCCAGCATTTT
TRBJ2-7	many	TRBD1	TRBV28	CASEGQTYEQYF	TGTGCCAGCGAGGGACAGACCTACGAGCAGTACTTC
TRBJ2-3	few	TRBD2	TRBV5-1	CASSLAQLAGEADTQYF	TGCGCCAGCAGCTTGGCCCAGTTAGCGGGAGAAGCAGATACGCAGTATTTT
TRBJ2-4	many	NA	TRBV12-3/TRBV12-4	CASSPRGVPPSLAKNIQYF	TGTGCCAGCAGTCCCCGAGGGGTTCCCCCTTCCTTGGCCAAAAACATTCAGTACTTC
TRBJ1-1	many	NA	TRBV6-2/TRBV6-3	CASKRRVNTEAFF	TGTGCCAGCAAGAGGCGCGTGAACACTGAAGCTTTCTTT